This TCR beta chain originates from a study of tumor-infiltrating lymphocytes in localized non-small cell lung cancer. Background on the study: Some samples were collected after neoadjuvant chemotherapy; smokers, never-smokers and several histologies were included.

The CDR3 spans 15 residues. V shed 0 bases and J shed 6 bases, with 15 bases lying between them. Germline loops: CDR1 KGHSH, CDR2 LQKENI. Findings and caveats of the study: Recurrence-free survival showed no association with tumor T-cell fraction. Available tissue quantity limited TCR sequencing to a patient subset. Tumors had more T cell infiltration than uninvolved lung, per TCRbeta sequencing and CD3 counts.

By proportion, this clone is large. Its antigen remains unidentified. Generated by immunoSEQ multiplex PCR, the TCRdb table keeps only in-frame clones and is missing some. In the table there are approximately 17,000 clones, 78% of which are singletons. V and J are TRBV18 and TRBJ2-7; D perhaps matches TRBD2 (6 bases). Source material: lung tumor tissue. This TCR came from a human donor with non-small cell lung cancer. The CDR3 reads CASSPPTGLYGEQYF. CDR3 nucleotides: TGTGCCAGCTCACCACCAACGGGACTGTATGGCGAGCAGTACTTC.